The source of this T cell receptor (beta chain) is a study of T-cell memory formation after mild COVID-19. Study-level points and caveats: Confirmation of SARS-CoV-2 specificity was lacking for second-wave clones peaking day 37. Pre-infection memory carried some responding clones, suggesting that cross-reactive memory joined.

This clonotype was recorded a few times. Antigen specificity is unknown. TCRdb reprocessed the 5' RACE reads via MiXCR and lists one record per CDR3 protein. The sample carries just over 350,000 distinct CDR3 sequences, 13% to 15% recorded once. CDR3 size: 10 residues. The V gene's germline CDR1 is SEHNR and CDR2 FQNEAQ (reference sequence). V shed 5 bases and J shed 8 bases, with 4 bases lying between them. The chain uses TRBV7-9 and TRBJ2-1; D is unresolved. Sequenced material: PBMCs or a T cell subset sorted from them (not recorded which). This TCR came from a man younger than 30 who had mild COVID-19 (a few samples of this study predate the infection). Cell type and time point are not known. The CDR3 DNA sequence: TGTGCCAGCAGCACGTATGAGCAGTTCTTC. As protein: CASSTYEQFF.